Following are 18 T cell receptor beta chains from one sample sequenced in a study of blood T cell repertoires in COVID-19. Using immunoSEQ multiplex PCR, the repertoire was profiled, and TCRdb retains in-frame clones only, with some absent. The table lists 95,000 to 110,000 clones, roughly nine tenths of them singletons. Sequenced sample: peripheral blood. The receptors originated from a man in his fifties or sixties in a cohort sampled during active COVID-19.

CDR3: CASRLARSFREQFF. The CDR3 DNA is TGTGCAAGTCGCTTAGCGAGGAGCTTCCGTGAGCAGTTCTTC. The chain uses TRBV12-2 and TRBJ2-1; TRBD2, the table's D call, lacks a check against the DNA. TRBV12-2 is classified as a pseudogene. CDR3 length equals 14 residues.

CDR3 nucleotide sequence: TGTGCCAGCAGCACGCGGGGAGGGGAGTGGGAGACCCAGTACTTC. It specifies CASSTRGGEWETQYF. The chain has TRBV9 and TRBJ2-5; 7 positions agree with TRBD2. The CDR3 length is 15 residues. The junction had 11 bases not matched to a gene; V was cut back by 4 bases and J by 5 bases. The germline V gene encodes CDR1 SGDLS and CDR2 YYNGEE.

The chain joins TRBV5-5 to TRBJ2-1; 9 bases match TRBD2. V lost 4 bases and J lost 13; bases outside the gene matches: 18. The CDR3 totals 16 residues. Germline loops: CDR1 SGHKS, CDR2 YYEKEE (reference sequence). The CDR3 loop reads CASSGAASGVVREQFF. The CDR3 nucleotides are TGTGCCAGCAGCGGGGCGGCTAGCGGGGTAGTCCGTGAACAGTTCTTC. Based on the CDR3 plus reference TRBV5-5 and TRBJ2-1, the full variable domain is DAGVTQSPTHLIKTRGQQVTLRCSPISGHKSVSWYQQVLGQGPQFIFQYYEKEERGRGNFPDRFSARQFPNYSSELNVNALLLGDSALYLCASSGAASGVVREQFFGPGTRLTVL.

Only one count was recorded for this clone. The chain recombines TRBV5-4 with TRBJ1-1; D not resolved. The germline V gene encodes CDR1 SGHNT and CDR2 YYREEE (reference sequence). Trimming stripped 3 bases from V and 0 bases from J, with 6 bases between. CDR3 length: 13 amino acids. The CDR3 sequence: CASSSSMNTEAFF. CDR3 coding DNA: TGTGCCAGCAGCTCATCTATGAACACTGAAGCTTTCTTT.

The table lists this clone with a count of one. J is TRBJ1-2 and V is TRBV19; D perhaps matches TRBD1 (6 bases). V shed 7 bases and J shed 8 bases, with 26 bases lying between them. The CDR3 runs 16 residues. CDR1 and CDR2 (germline): LNHDA, SQIVND (reference sequence). Written as DNA, the CDR3 is TGTGCCAGTAACCCGCTTCAGGACAGCCTCCGCGGCGGCTACACCTTC. Amino acids: CASNPLQDSLRGGYTF. Drawing the rest from reference TRBV19 and TRBJ1-2, the complete variable domain is DGGITQSPKYLFRKEGQNVTLSCEQNLNHDAMYWYRQDPGQGLRLIYYSQIVNDFQKGDIAEGYSVSREKKESFPLTVTSAQKNPTAFYLCASNPLQDSLRGGYTFGSGTRLTVV.

The chain combines TRBV5-1 with TRBJ1-4, with D unresolved. V was pared by 1 base and J by 0 bases, with 4 bases between. The CDR3 spans 14 residues. Germline V gene data show CDR1 as SGHRS and CDR2 as YFSETQ. The CDR3 is CASSLLATNEKLFF. The CDR3 DNA sequence: TGCGCCAGCAGCTTGCTTGCAACTAATGAAAAACTGTTTTTT.

This chain's CDR3 is CASRSMGLADNEQFF. As DNA, the CDR3 is TGTGCCAGCAGGAGTATGGGACTAGCGGACAATGAGCAGTTCTTC. V and J are TRBV6-4 and TRBJ2-1; 11 nucleotides match TRBD2. From germline, CDR1 is MRHNA and CDR2 SNTAGT. This CDR3 is 15 amino acids long. The ends lost 6 bases at V and 5 bases at J; junction bases unmatched: 6.

This chain joins TRBV20-1 and TRBJ1-4; TRBD1 is a possible D gene (6 bases). CDR3 size: 13 residues. Germline CDR1 reads DFQATT; CDR2 reads SNEGSKA (reference sequence). Trimming took 3 bases from V and 7 from J, leaving 12 bases between them. CDR3 region: CSASPAGVEKLFF. The DNA for the CDR3 is TGCAGTGCTAGTCCCGCAGGGGTTGAAAAACTGTTTTTT.

The rearrangement joins TRBV6-5 to TRBJ2-7; 7 nucleotides agree with TRBD2. There are 12 residues in the CDR3. From germline, CDR1 is MNHEY and CDR2 SVGAGI. Losses at the gene ends were 8 bases for V and 2 bases for J; bases not matched to a gene: 3. CDR3 nucleotides: TGTGCCAGCTCTAGCGGAGCCTACGAGCAGTACGTC. Residues: CASSSGAYEQYV.

The genes are TRBV5-4 and TRBJ2-3; 10 bases agree with TRBD2. The J segment lost 0 bases and the V segment lost 4 bases, leaving 5 bases of the junction unmatched. CDR3 length: 16 amino acids. The germline CDR1 and CDR2 sequences are SGHNT and YYREEE (reference sequence). For the CDR3, the DNA is TGTGCCAGCAGCAGGATACTAGCGGGGAGCACAGATACGCAGTATTTT. This gives the protein CASSRILAGSTDTQYF. Using reference TRBV5-4 and TRBJ2-3 for the parts outside the CDR3, the full variable domain is ETGVTQSPTHLIKTRGQQVTLRCSSQSGHNTVSWYQQALGQGPQFIFQYYREEENGRGNFPPRFSGLQFPNYSSELNVNALELDDSALYLCASSRILAGSTDTQYFGPGTRLTVL.

This chain joins TRBV4-1 and TRBJ1-4; 10 bases agree with TRBD1. Germline V gives CDR1 MGHRA, CDR2 YSYEKL. V shed 3 bases, J shed 0 bases, and the junction held 7 bases outside the gene matches. The CDR3 consists of 18 residues. CDR3 nucleotide sequence: TGCGCCAGCAGCCAGGTGACAGGGGGCCGTGCAACTAATGAAAAACTGTTTTTT. It encodes CASSQVTGGRATNEKLFF.

The rearrangement links TRBV5-6 to TRBJ1-1; perhaps TRBD1 as D (5 bases). In germline, CDR1 is SGHDT, CDR2 YYEEEE. The V end lost 4 bases, the J end lost 3 bases, and 16 bases lay between the germline ends. This CDR3 is built from 15 residues. DNA of the CDR3: TGTGCCAGCAGCCCGCGACACCTAGGGGACACTGAAGCTTTCTTT. Translation: CASSPRHLGDTEAFF.

This rearrangement joins TRBV27 to TRBJ2-4; TRBD2 aligns across 8 bases. Germline V gene data show CDR1 as MNHEY and CDR2 as SMNVEV (reference sequence). J lost 15 bases, V lost 0 bases, and 13 bases had no gene match. The CDR3 has 15 amino acids. CDR3 sequence: CASSLSAGGAPVRYF. Written as DNA, the CDR3 is TGTGCCAGCAGTTTATCGGCCGGGGGGGCCCCAGTAAGGTACTTC.

This clone came up a few times. The chain uses TRBV18 and TRBJ1-1; tentatively, D is TRBD1 (6 bases). The ends were cut back, 3 bases at V and 7 bases at J, with 15 bases in the middle. Looked up from germline, CDR1 is KGHSH and CDR2 is LQKENI. The CDR3 extends over 14 amino acids. The CDR3 spells CASSPTQGSVEAFF. CDR3 in DNA: TGTGCCAGCTCACCGACACAGGGTTCCGTTGAAGCTTTCTTT.

The rearrangement links TRBV5-1 to TRBJ2-3; D is possibly TRBD2 (5 bases). Trimming left V 1 base short and J 2 bases short, with 17 bases between. The CDR3 consists of 17 residues. The germline gives CDR1 SGHRS, CDR2 YFSETQ. The CDR3 region is CASSLWSWGVATDTQYF. Here the CDR3 DNA reads TGCGCCAGCAGCTTGTGGAGCTGGGGAGTAGCCACAGATACGCAGTATTTT. Full variable domain (remainder filled in from reference TRBV5-1 and TRBJ2-3): KAGVTQTPRYLIKTRGQQVTLSCSPISGHRSVSWYQQTPGQGLQFLFEYFSETQRNKGNFPGRFSGRQFSNSRSEMNVSTLELGDSALYLCASSLWSWGVATDTQYFGPGTRLTVL.

The V gene is TRBV7-2, the J gene TRBJ1-5; D might be TRBD1 (5 bases). The CDR3 is made up of 13 amino acids. The germline V gene has CDR1 SGHTA and CDR2 FQGNSA. V was trimmed by 7 bases and J by 4 bases, leaving 11 bases between them. In nucleotides, the CDR3 is TGTGCCAGCACCGTTGACAGAAATCAGCCCCAGCATTTT. Its translation: CASTVDRNQPQHF.

The chain uses TRBV6-6 and TRBJ2-1; 12 positions agree with TRBD2. The CDR3 totals 20 residues. The ends lost 5 bases at V and 1 base at J; junction bases unmatched: 15. CDR1 MNHNY and CDR2 SVGAGI come from the germline V gene (reference sequence). CDR3 bases: TGTGCCAGCAGTCGCCCCTCCCTAGCGGGGGGGCTCATTTCCTACAATGAGCAGTTCTTC. Encoded protein: CASSRPSLAGGLISYNEQFF.

The chain is built from TRBV5-8 and TRBJ1-6, with D unclear. Germline assignment: CDR1 SGHTS and CDR2 YDEGEE. There are 14 residues in the CDR3. V lost 0 bases and J lost 8, with 9 bases in between. The DNA for the CDR3 is TGTGCCAGCAGCTTGGGGACGGACTATTCACCCCTCCACTTT. Encoded protein: CASSLGTDYSPLHF.